The clone carrying this T cell receptor (beta chain) was counted many times. Its target is unknown. 5'-RACE, quantitative and with molecular barcodes, yielded the TCR beta libraries. One entry per CDR3 protein results from TCRdb running MiXCR on the 5' RACE reads. The sample holds 500,000 or so distinct CDR3 sequences; approximately 5.3% are singletons and the top ten take 3.5%. The sample belongs to a study of CD8 T cells in ankylosing spondylitis. Study-wide points: Reactive arthritis synovial fluid and blood previously showed some of these motif variants. In ankylosing spondylitis blood, a motif of seven to nine highly homologous TCR beta variants appeared characteristic.

Input material: blood, either unsorted or a sorted T cell fraction (not recorded which). The receptor was isolated from a male donor with ankylosing spondylitis.

CDR3 in amino acids: CASSLIRTGNYGYTF. The CDR3 DNA reads TGTGCCAGCAGCTTAATACGGACCGGCAACTATGGCTACACCTTC. The gene calls are TRBV7-2 and TRBJ1-2; unclear D gene. The CDR3 sequence is 15 residues long. Germline CDR1 is SGHTA and CDR2 is FQGNSA. The V end lost 2 bases, the J end lost 2 bases, and 12 bases lay between the germline ends.